The clone carrying this TCR beta chain was counted a few times. What it recognizes is unknown. The data were obtained in a study of T cells in narcolepsy. V trimming: 3 bases; J trimming: 1 base; junction bases outside the gene matches: 5. The germline CDR1 and CDR2 sequences are LNHDA and SQIVND (reference sequence). The CDR3 has 16 residues. Assay: immunoSEQ multiplex PCR; the TCRdb copy retains only in-frame clones and omits some. The table lists around 30,000 clones, about 80% of them singletons. Points from the study as a whole: HCRT-specific and TRIB2-specific autoreactive clonotypes appeared among same-patient CSF and blood CD4+ clonotypes.

This clonotype was obtained from a human donor in good health. The sample consisted of memory (CD45RA-) CD4+ T cells from blood. The genes are TRBV19 and TRBJ1-3; TRBD1 matches at 8 bases. The CDR3 bases are TGTGCCAGTAGTATTAGCAGGGGGCTATCTGGAAACACCATATATTTT. The encoded protein is CASSISRGLSGNTIYF.